The sequence of this T cell receptor beta chain was determined in a study of blood T cells in healthy people across ages. Alongside a J-beta primer mix, a sample-barcoded 5' primer served in a second PCR lasting roughly 6 to 11 cycles. TCRdb re-analysed the 5' RACE reads in MiXCR, keeping a single row per CDR3 protein. The data contain about 780,000 distinct CDR3 sequences, 46% of them seen just once; the ten biggest clones take up about a sixth. From germline, CDR1 is SQVTM and CDR2 ANQGSEA. The V gene end was trimmed by 1 base and the J gene end by 8 bases; junction bases not matched to a gene: 8. The CDR3 runs 14 residues. This clonotype was recorded at least ten times.

Specimen: blood. The chain has TRBV29-1 and TRBJ2-1, with 7 bases lining up with TRBD2. The clonotype originates from an elderly man in good health. CDR3 bases: TGCAGCGTTGAAGTCCCGGGAGGTATAGATGAGCAGTTCTTC. Translated, it gives CSVEVPGGIDEQFF.